The 9 T cell receptor beta chains presented below share a single source sample, sequenced in a study of blood T cell repertoires in COVID-19. Assay used: immunoSEQ multiplex PCR; TCRdb lists only in-frame clones, some missing. Of about 78,000 clones in the sample, around nine tenths were seen once. The sample consisted of peripheral blood. The receptors were sampled from a man aged 50-59 years with active or convalescent COVID-19.

The table lists this clone with a few counts. The chain links TRBV19 to TRBJ1-2; TRBD1 is a possible D gene (5 bases). The CDR3 is 14 amino acids. In germline, CDR1 is LNHDA, CDR2 SQIVND (reference sequence). V lost 6 bases and J lost 2, with 13 bases in between. CDR3 sequence (DNA): TGTGCCAGTAGGAACGGGGGGAACAACTATGGCTACACCTTC. This gives the protein CASRNGGNNYGYTF.

This clone has only a few counts. The rearrangement links TRBV3-1 (or the pseudogene TRBV3-2) to TRBJ1-6, with D hard to call. This CDR3 comprises 13 residues. Per germline, CDR1 LGHDT and CDR2 YNNKEL (reference sequence). Trimming pared 5 bases from V and 7 bases from J, leaving 9 bases between. The CDR3 is CASSYSSNSPLHF. As DNA, the CDR3 is TGTGCCAGCAGCTACTCATCAAATTCACCCCTCCACTTT.

The V call is TRBV5-1, the J call TRBJ1-6; 7 bases align to TRBD1. The CDR3 is made up of 15 amino acids. Germline CDR1 is SGHRS and CDR2 is YFSETQ. V lost 0 bases and J lost 9; bases outside the gene matches: 6. CDR3 bases: TGCGCCAGCAGCTTGGAGGACAGGTTGAGTTCACCCCTCCACTTT. It is translated as CASSLEDRLSSPLHF.

J is TRBJ2-3 and V is TRBV19; 9 positions agree with TRBD1. V lost 5 bases and J lost 2; bases outside the gene matches: 5. The CDR3 consists of 15 residues. Germline V gene lookup returns CDR1 LNHDA and CDR2 SQIVND (reference sequence). CDR3 region: CASSPGQGNTDTQYF. The CDR3, as DNA: TGTGCCAGTAGTCCGGGACAGGGAAACACAGATACGCAGTATTTT.

The chain has TRBV6-1 and TRBJ2-1, with 8 nucleotides matching TRBD1. V shed 2 bases, J shed 8 bases, and the junction held 11 bases outside the gene matches. Germline V gene data show CDR1 as MNHNS and CDR2 as SASEGT. The CDR3 is 16 amino acids. CDR3 amino acids: CASSERRDRSLYEQFF. CDR3 nucleotide sequence: TGTGCCAGCAGTGAAAGGAGGGACAGGTCTTTGTATGAGCAGTTCTTC.

The rearrangement joins TRBV20-1 to TRBJ1-1, with TRBD1 matching over 11 bases. Unmatched junction bases numbered 1, after V lost 5 bases and J lost 11 bases. The CDR3 is 10 residues long. Germline loops: CDR1 DFQATT, CDR2 SNEGSKA (reference sequence). The CDR3 loop is CSAGDRGAFF. The CDR3 DNA is TGCAGTGCTGGGGACAGGGGGGCTTTCTTT.

The J gene is TRBJ1-6, the V gene TRBV6-4; D is ambiguous. V was pared by 6 bases and J by 7 bases, with 10 bases between. Germline values: CDR1 MRHNA, CDR2 SNTAGT. This CDR3 is built from 13 residues. The CDR3 sequence: CASRLTSNSPLHF. As DNA, the CDR3 is TGTGCCAGCAGGTTGACAAGCAATTCACCCCTCCACTTT.

The chain has TRBV19 and TRBJ2-1, with 7 bases that match TRBD1. After removal of 0 bases from V and 7 bases from J, the junction contained 6 bases not matched to a gene. CDR1 and CDR2 from the germline V gene are LNHDA and SQIVND (reference sequence). The CDR3 covers 15 residues. The chain's CDR3 is CASSIDPTGFNEQFF. CDR3 DNA sequence: TGTGCCAGTAGTATAGACCCGACAGGGTTTAATGAGCAGTTCTTC.

This clone was counted a few times. CDR3 nucleotide sequence: TGCGCCAGCAGCTTGGGGACAGGGCAAAATTCACCCCTCCACTTT. Translated, it gives CASSLGTGQNSPLHF. The chain links TRBV5-1 to TRBJ1-6; 8 nucleotides agree with TRBD1. Germline CDR1 reads SGHRS; CDR2 reads YFSETQ. V was clipped by 0 bases and J by 7 bases; unmatched bases: 3. The CDR3 sequence is 15 residues long.